This is a list of T cell receptor beta chains from one sample in a study of blood T cell repertoires in COVID-19. Method: immunoSEQ multiplex PCR; TCRdb's copy keeps in-frame clones and lacks some. The sample contains about 140,000 clones, under 90% of which appear only once. The specimen sequenced was PBMCs or T cells enriched from blood (not recorded which). The receptors here all came from a woman aged 18 to 35 who had been exposed to COVID-19. Both conserved end residues are part of each CDR3. The order of the fields is CDR3 DNA, CDR3 protein, D gene, J gene, V gene, clone size. A D gene is named only where the DNA matches it firmly. The size of a clone is reported for some rows only, either as once, few or many, or as a class for expanded clones.

cdr3_nt: TGTGCCAGCAGTGAAGCTCGACTAGCGGGAGGCAACACCGGGGAGCTGTTTTTT
cdr3_aa: CASSEARLAGGNTGELFF
d_call: TRBD2
j_call: TRBJ2-2
v_call: TRBV6-1
clone_size: -

cdr3_nt: TGTGCCAGCAGCACGCAGAATTCACCCCTCCACTTT
cdr3_aa: CASSTQNSPLHF
d_call: -
j_call: TRBJ1-6
v_call: TRBV12-3/TRBV12-4
clone_size: -

cdr3_nt: TGCGCCAGCAGCCGGGACACTAACACTGAAGCTTTCTTT
cdr3_aa: CASSRDTNTEAFF
d_call: -
j_call: TRBJ1-1
v_call: TRBV10-1
clone_size: -

cdr3_nt: TGTGCCTGGAGTGTACATAATGAAGCTTTCTTT
cdr3_aa: CAWSVHNEAFF
d_call: -
j_call: TRBJ1-1
v_call: TRBV30
clone_size: -

cdr3_nt: TGTGCCAGTAGTATAGCGGGACAGGGTTTGGGATCGATCCCCGGGGAGCTGTTTTTT
cdr3_aa: CASSIAGQGLGSIPGELFF
d_call: TRBD1
j_call: TRBJ2-2
v_call: TRBV19
clone_size: -

cdr3_nt: TGTGCCAGCAGCCAATGGTTCTCGACTAGCGGGAGGGCGAGGACAGATACGCAGTATTTT
cdr3_aa: CASSQWFSTSGRARTDTQYF
d_call: TRBD2
j_call: TRBJ2-3
v_call: TRBV16
clone_size: -

cdr3_nt: TGTGCCAGTGAACACGACACTGAAGCTTTCTTT
cdr3_aa: CASEHDTEAFF
d_call: -
j_call: TRBJ1-1
v_call: TRBV6-5
clone_size: -

cdr3_nt: TGTGCCAGCACCTCATCGGACAGAAAAGAGACCCAGTACTTC
cdr3_aa: CASTSSDRKETQYF
d_call: -
j_call: TRBJ2-5
v_call: TRBV7-2
clone_size: once

cdr3_nt: TGTGCCAGCAGCTCCCAGTTACTAGCGGGAGAGGAGACCCAGTACTTC
cdr3_aa: CASSSQLLAGEETQYF
d_call: TRBD2
j_call: TRBJ2-5
v_call: TRBV7-8
clone_size: -

cdr3_nt: TGTGCCTGGAGTGGACAGGGGAGAAACACCATATATTTT
cdr3_aa: CAWSGQGRNTIYF
d_call: TRBD1
j_call: TRBJ1-3
v_call: TRBV30
clone_size: -

cdr3_nt: TGTGCCAGCACGTGGACAGGGACCTACGAGCAGTACTTC
cdr3_aa: CASTWTGTYEQYF
d_call: TRBD1
j_call: TRBJ2-7
v_call: TRBV12-3/TRBV12-4
clone_size: -

cdr3_nt: TGTGCCAGCAGTAACGAGGGGGCAGATACGCAGTATTTT
cdr3_aa: CASSNEGADTQYF
d_call: -
j_call: TRBJ2-3
v_call: TRBV2
clone_size: -

cdr3_nt: TGTGCCAGCGGACCGGGAAGGGAGCACAATGAGCAGTTCTTC
cdr3_aa: CASGPGREHNEQFF
d_call: -
j_call: TRBJ2-1
v_call: TRBV18
clone_size: -

cdr3_nt: TGTGCCAGCAGTTACTCGAGAGCCCCTAATGAAAAACTGTTTTTT
cdr3_aa: CASSYSRAPNEKLFF
d_call: -
j_call: TRBJ1-4
v_call: TRBV6-5
clone_size: -

cdr3_nt: TGTGCCAGCAGCCCACTATTCTCTAGCGGCCAAGAGACCCAGTACTTC
cdr3_aa: CASSPLFSSGQETQYF
d_call: TRBD2
j_call: TRBJ2-5
v_call: TRBV5-6
clone_size: few

cdr3_nt: TGTGCCAGCAGCTCGGGACTAGCGGGAGGAAGCTCCTACGAGCAGTACTTC
cdr3_aa: CASSSGLAGGSSYEQYF
d_call: TRBD2
j_call: TRBJ2-7
v_call: TRBV9
clone_size: once

cdr3_nt: TGTGCCAGCAGTGACAGTCCCTATAATTCACCCCTCCACTTT
cdr3_aa: CASSDSPYNSPLHF
d_call: -
j_call: TRBJ1-6
v_call: TRBV6-1
clone_size: few

cdr3_nt: TGTGCAAGTCGCTTAGGACGGGGCGGGAGGGTTGCCTACGAGCAGTACTTC
cdr3_aa: CASRLGRGGRVAYEQYF
d_call: -
j_call: TRBJ2-7
v_call: TRBV12-2
clone_size: once

cdr3_nt: TGTGCCAGCAGCGTCTCCAGGAATCAGCCCCAGCATTTT
cdr3_aa: CASSVSRNQPQHF
d_call: -
j_call: TRBJ1-5
v_call: TRBV7-9
clone_size: -

cdr3_nt: TGTGCCAGCAGCTTAGGGGCAGTGAATTCACCCCTCCACTTT
cdr3_aa: CASSLGAVNSPLHF
d_call: -
j_call: TRBJ1-6
v_call: TRBV7-3
clone_size: -